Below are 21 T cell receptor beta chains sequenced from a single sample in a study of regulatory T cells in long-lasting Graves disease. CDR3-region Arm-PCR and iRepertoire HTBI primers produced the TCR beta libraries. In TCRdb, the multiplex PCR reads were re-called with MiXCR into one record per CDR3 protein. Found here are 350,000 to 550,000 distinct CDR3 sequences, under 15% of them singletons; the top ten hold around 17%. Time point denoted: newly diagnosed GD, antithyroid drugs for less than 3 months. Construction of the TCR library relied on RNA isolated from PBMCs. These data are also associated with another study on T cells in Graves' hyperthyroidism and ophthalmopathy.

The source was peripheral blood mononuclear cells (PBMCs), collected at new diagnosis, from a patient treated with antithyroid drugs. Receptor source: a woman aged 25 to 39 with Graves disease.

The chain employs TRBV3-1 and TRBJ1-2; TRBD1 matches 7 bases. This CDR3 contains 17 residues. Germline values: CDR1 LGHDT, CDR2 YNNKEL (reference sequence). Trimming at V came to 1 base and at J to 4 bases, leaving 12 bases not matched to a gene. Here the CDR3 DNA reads TGTGCCAGCAGCCAAGTTGGGGGGTTAGGGGGCGGCTATGGCTACACCTTC. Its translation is CASSQVGGLGGGYGYTF.

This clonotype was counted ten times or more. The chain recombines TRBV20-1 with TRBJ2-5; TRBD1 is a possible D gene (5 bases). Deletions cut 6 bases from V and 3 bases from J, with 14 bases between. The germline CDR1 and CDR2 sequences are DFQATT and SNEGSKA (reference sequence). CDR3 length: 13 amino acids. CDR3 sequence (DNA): TGCAGTGCCCAGAGGCAGGGAAAAGAGACCCAGTACTTC. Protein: CSAQRQGKETQYF.

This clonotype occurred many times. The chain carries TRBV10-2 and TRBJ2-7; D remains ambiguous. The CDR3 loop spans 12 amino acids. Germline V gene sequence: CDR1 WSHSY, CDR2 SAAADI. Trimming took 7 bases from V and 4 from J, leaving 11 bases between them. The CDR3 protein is CASMSATYEQYF. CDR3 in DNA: TGCGCCAGCATGTCGGCAACGTACGAGCAGTACTTC.

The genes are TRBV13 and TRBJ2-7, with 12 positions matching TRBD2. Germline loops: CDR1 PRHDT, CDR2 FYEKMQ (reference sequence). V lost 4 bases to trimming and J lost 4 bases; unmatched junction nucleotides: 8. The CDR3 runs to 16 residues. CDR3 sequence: CASSSTGTSGYYEQYF. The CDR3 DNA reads TGTGCCAGCAGCTCCACCGGGACTAGCGGGTATTACGAGCAGTACTTC.

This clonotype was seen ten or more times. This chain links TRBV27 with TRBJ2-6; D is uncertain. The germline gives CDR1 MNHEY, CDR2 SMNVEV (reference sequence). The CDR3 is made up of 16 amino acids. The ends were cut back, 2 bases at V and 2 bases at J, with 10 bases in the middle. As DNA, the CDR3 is TGTGCCAGCAGTTTAAGAGGCCAAACTGGGGCCAACGTCCTGACTTTC. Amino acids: CASSLRGQTGANVLTF.

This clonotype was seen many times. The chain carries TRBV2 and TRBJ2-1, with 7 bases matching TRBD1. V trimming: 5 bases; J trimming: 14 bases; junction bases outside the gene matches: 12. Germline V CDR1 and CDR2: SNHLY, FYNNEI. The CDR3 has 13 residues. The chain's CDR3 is CASSSPPGTEKFF. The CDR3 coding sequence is TGTGCCAGCAGTTCTCCCCCCGGGACAGAGAAGTTCTTC.

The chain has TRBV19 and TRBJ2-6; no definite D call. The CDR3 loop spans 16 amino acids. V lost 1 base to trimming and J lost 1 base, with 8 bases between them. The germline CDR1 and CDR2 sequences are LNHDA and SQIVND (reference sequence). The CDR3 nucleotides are TGTGCCAGTAGTATAGTCCCCACTTCTGGGGCCAACGTCCTGACTTTC. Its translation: CASSIVPTSGANVLTF.

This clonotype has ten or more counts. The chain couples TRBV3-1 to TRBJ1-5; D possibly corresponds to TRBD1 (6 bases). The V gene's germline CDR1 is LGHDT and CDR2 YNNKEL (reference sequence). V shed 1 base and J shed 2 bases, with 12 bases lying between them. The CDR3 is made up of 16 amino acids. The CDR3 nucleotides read TGTGCCAGCAGCCAAGGTGTGGGGGCCGGCAATCAGCCCCAGCATTTT. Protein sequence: CASSQGVGAGNQPQHF. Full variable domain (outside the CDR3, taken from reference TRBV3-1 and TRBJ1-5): DTAVSQTPKYLVTQMGNDKSIKCEQNLGHDTMYWYKQDSKKFLKIMFSYNNKELIINETVPNRFSPKSPDKAHLNLHINSLELGDSAVYFCASSQGVGAGNQPQHFGDGTRLSIL.

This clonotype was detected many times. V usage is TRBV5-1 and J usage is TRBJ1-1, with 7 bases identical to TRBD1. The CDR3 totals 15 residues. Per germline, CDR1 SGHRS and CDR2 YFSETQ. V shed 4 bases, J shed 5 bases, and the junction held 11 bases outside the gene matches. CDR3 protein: CASSEEGQWATEAFF. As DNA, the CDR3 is TGCGCCAGCAGCGAAGAGGGACAGTGGGCAACTGAAGCTTTCTTT.

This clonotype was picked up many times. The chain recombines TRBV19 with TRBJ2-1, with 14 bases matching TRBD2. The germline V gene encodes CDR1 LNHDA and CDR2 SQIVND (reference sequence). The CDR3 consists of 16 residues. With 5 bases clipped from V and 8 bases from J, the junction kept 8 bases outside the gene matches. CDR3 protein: CASSRTGTSGSDEQFF. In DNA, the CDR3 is TGTGCCAGTAGTCGCACCGGGACTAGCGGGAGCGATGAGCAGTTCTTC. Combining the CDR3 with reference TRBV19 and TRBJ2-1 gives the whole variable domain DGGITQSPKYLFRKEGQNVTLSCEQNLNHDAMYWYRQDPGQGLRLIYYSQIVNDFQKGDIAEGYSVSREKKESFPLTVTSAQKNPTAFYLCASSRTGTSGSDEQFFGPGTRLTVL.

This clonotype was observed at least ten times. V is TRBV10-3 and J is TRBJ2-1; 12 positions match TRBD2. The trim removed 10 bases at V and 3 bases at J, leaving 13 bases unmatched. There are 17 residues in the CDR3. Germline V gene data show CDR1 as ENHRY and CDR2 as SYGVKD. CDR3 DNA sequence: TGTGCCACCGCTGGCTTGACTAGCGGGAGTATCTACAATGAGCAGTTCTTC. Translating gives CATAGLTSGSIYNEQFF.

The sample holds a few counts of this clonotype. The CDR3 sequence: CASSIGNTEQFF. CDR3 nucleotide sequence: TGTGCCAGTAGTATAGGTAACACGGAGCAGTTCTTC. The genes are TRBV19 and TRBJ2-1; D is unresolved. This CDR3 has 12 residues. Trimming removed 1 base at V and 10 bases at J, with 8 bases between. CDR1 is LNHDA, CDR2 SQIVND, per germline (reference sequence).

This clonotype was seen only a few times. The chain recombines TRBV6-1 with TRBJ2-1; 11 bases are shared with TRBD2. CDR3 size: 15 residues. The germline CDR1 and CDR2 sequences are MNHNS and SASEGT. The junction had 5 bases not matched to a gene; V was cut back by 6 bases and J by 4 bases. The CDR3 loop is CASSLSSGRYNEQFF. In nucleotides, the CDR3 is TGTGCCAGCAGCCTCTCTAGCGGGAGGTACAATGAGCAGTTCTTC.

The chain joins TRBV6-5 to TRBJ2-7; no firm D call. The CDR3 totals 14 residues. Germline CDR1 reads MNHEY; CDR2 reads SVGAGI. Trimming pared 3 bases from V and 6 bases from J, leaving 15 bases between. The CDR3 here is CASSYSNRRSEQYF. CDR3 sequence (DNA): TGTGCCAGCAGTTATTCTAACCGACGTTCCGAGCAGTACTTC.

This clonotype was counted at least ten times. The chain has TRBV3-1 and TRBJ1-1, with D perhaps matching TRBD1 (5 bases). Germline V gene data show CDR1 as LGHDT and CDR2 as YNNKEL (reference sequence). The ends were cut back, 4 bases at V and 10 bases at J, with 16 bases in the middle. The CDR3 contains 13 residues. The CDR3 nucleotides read TGTGCCAGCAGCCCAAGGAGGTCTCAGGGAGCTTTCTTT. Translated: CASSPRRSQGAFF.

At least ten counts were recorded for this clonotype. The CDR3: CASSLVPSQGAIEYF. The CDR3 DNA reads as TGTGCCAGCAGCTTAGTCCCGTCACAGGGGGCGATTGAGTACTTC. The chain carries TRBV11-2 and TRBJ2-7; the match to TRBD1 covers 9 bases. V gave up 1 base and J gave up 11 bases; unmatched junction bases: 12. This CDR3 is built from 15 residues. The germline V gene encodes CDR1 SGHAT and CDR2 FQNNGV. Based on the CDR3 plus reference TRBV11-2 and TRBJ2-7, the full variable domain is EAGVAQSPRYKIIEKRQSVAFWCNPISGHATLYWYQQILGQGPKLLIQFQNNGVVDDSQLPKDRFSAERLKGVDSTLKIQPAKLEDSAVYLCASSLVPSQGAIEYFGPGTRLTVT.

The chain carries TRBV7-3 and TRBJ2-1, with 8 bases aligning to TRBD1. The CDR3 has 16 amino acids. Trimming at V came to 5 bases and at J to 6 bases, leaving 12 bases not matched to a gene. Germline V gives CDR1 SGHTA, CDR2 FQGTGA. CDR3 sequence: CASSKSRPGGPNEQFF. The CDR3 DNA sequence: TGTGCCAGCAGCAAATCTAGACCAGGGGGCCCCAATGAGCAGTTCTTC. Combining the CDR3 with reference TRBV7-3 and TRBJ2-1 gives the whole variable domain GAGVSQTPSNKVTEKGKYVELRCDPISGHTALYWYRQSLGQGPEFLIYFQGTGAADDSGLPNDRFFAVRPEGSVSTLKIQRTERGDSAVYLCASSKSRPGGPNEQFFGPGTRLTVL.

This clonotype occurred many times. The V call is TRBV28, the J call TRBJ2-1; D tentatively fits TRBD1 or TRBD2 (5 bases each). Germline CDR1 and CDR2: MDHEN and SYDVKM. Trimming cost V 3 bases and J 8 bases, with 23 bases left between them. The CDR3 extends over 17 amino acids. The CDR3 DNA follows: TGTGCCAGCAGTTTCCCCGTCGGCAGGGAGAAGCAATATGAGCAGTTCTTC. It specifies CASSFPVGREKQYEQFF.

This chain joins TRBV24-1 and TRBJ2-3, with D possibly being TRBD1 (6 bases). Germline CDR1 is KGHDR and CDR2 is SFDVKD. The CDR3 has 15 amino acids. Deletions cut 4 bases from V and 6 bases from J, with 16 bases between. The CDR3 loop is CATSDLDSFADTQYF. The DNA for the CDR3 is TGTGCCACCAGTGACTTGGACAGTTTCGCGGATACGCAGTATTTT.

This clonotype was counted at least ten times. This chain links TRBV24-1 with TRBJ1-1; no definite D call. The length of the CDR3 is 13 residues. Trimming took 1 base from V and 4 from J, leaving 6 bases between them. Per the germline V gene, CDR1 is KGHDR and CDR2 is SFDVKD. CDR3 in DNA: TGTGCCACCAGTGATTTTTCCGGCACTGAAGCTTTCTTT. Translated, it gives CATSDFSGTEAFF.

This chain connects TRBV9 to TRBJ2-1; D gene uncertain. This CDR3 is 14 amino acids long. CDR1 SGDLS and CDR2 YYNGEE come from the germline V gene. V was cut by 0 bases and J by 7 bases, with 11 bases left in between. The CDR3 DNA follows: TGTGCCAGCAGCGTAGGAGTGGAAGCTAATGAGCAGTTCTTC. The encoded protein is CASSVGVEANEQFF.